This T cell receptor (beta chain) was recovered during a study of shared clonotypes between healthy human individuals. Per the germline V gene, CDR1 is MNHEY and CDR2 is SMNVEV (reference sequence). The CDR3 consists of 16 residues. Between the trimmed V and J ends, which lost 0 bases and 3 bases, there was a span of 9 bases. Generated by immunoSEQ multiplex PCR, the TCRdb table keeps only in-frame clones and is missing some. The data show about 1.1 million clones, with about 80% seen just once and over 0.8% held by the top ten. The sequencing input was memory CD4+ T cells from PBMCs. The subset is: CD45RA-negative fraction. The origin of this receptor is a man between 18 and 35 years old in good health. Some clones in this sample may be carry-over from other donors' samples. This rearrangement joins TRBV27 to TRBJ2-6; no clear D gene. The CDR3 region is CASSLSRQNGANVLTF. In DNA form, the CDR3 reads TGTGCCAGCAGTTTATCACGGCAGAATGGGGCCAACGTCCTGACTTTC.